This TCR beta chain stems from a study of identical twins. General study results and limits: The analysis was cross-sectional rather than longitudinal within donors.

With regard to this clonotype: Its target is unknown.

The CDR3 length is 15 residues. V lost 3 bases and J lost 8, with 18 bases in between. CDR1 is SGDLS and CDR2 is YYNGEE in the germline V gene. In TCRdb, the 5' RACE reads were re-called with MiXCR into one record per CDR3 protein. The sample holds fewer than 250,000 distinct CDR3 sequences, 9.4% seen once. The chain combines TRBV9 with TRBJ2-1; D gene unclear. The TCR comes from a woman aged 18-35 years in good health. The sample was memory (CD45RO+) T cells sorted from blood. The CDR3 reads CASSGSPPRFDEQFF. The CDR3 nucleotides read TGTGCCAGCAGCGGATCCCCCCCTAGGTTCGATGAGCAGTTCTTC.